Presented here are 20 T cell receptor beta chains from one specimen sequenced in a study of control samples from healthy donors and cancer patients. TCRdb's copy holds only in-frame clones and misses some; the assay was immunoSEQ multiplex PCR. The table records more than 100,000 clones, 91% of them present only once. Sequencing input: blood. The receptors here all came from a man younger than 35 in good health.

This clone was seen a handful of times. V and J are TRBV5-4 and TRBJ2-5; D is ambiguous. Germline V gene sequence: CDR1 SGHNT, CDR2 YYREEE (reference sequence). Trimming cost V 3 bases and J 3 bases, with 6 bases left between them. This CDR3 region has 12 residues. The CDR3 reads CASSSVKETQYF. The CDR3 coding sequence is TGTGCCAGCAGCTCCGTGAAAGAGACCCAGTACTTC.

Here the CDR3 reads CASSSSRDYGYTF. CDR3 coding DNA: TGCGCCAGCAGCTCCAGTAGGGACTATGGCTACACCTTC. This chain connects TRBV5-1 to TRBJ1-2; D call uncertain. The V gene lost 3 bases and the J gene lost 3 bases, with 9 bases spanning the gap. There are 13 residues in the CDR3. The germline V gene has CDR1 SGHRS and CDR2 YFSETQ.

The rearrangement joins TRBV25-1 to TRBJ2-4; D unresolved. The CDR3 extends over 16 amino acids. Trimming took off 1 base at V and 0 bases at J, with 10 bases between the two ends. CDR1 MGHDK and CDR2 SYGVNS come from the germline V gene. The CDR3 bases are TGTGCCAGCAGTGAATCGGTCAATGCAGCCAAAAACATTCAGTACTTC. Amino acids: CASSESVNAAKNIQYF. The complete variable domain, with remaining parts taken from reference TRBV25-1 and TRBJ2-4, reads EADIYQTPRYLVIGTGKKITLECSQTMGHDKMYWYQQDPGMELHLIHYSYGVNSTEKGDLSSESTVSRIRTEHFPLTLESARPSHTSQYLCASSESVNAAKNIQYFGAGTRLSVL.

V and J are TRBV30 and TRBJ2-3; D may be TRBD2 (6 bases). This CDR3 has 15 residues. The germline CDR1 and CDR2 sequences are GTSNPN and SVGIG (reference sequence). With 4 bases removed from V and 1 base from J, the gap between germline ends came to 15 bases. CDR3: CAWTRLPGGTDTQYF. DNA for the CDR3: TGTGCCTGGACCCGGCTACCGGGAGGCACAGATACGCAGTATTTT.

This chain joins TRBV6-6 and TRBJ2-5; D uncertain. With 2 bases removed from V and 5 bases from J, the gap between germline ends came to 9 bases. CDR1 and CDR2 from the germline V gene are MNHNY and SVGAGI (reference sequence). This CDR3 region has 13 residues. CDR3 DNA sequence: TGTGCCAGCAGTTACGTTGGGCCTGAGACCCAGTACTTC. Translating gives CASSYVGPETQYF.

The CDR3 DNA reads as TGTGCCAGCAGCCGCCCCGTGGGTGAGCAGTTCTTC. Protein sequence: CASSRPVGEQFF. This sequence joins TRBV5-5 and TRBJ2-1; D remains unclear. The CDR3 has 12 amino acids. The germline V gene has CDR1 SGHKS and CDR2 YYEKEE (reference sequence). Between the trimmed V and J ends, which lost 4 bases and 9 bases, there was a span of 11 bases. Combining the CDR3 with reference TRBV5-5 and TRBJ2-1 gives the whole variable domain DAGVTQSPTHLIKTRGQQVTLRCSPISGHKSVSWYQQVLGQGPQFIFQYYEKEERGRGNFPDRFSARQFPNYSSELNVNALLLGDSALYLCASSRPVGEQFFGPGTRLTVL.

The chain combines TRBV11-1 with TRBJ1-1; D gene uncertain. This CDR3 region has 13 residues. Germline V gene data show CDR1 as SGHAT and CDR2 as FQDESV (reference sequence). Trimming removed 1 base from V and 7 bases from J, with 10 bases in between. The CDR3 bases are TGTGCCAGCAGCTTAGTAGAGGCAAATGAAGCTTTCTTT. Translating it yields CASSLVEANEAFF.

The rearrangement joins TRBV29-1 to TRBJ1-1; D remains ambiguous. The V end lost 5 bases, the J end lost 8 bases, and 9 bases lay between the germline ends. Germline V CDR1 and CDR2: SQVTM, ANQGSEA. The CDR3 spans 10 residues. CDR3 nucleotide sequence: TGCAGCGTTTCGGCTACGGAAGCTTTCTTT. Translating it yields CSVSATEAFF. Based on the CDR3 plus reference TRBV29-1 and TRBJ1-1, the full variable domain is SAVISQKPSRDICQRGTSLTIQCQVDSQVTMMFWYRQQPGQSLTLIATANQGSEATYESGFVIDKFPISRPNLTFSTLTVSNMSPEDSSIYLCSVSATEAFFGQGTRLTVV.

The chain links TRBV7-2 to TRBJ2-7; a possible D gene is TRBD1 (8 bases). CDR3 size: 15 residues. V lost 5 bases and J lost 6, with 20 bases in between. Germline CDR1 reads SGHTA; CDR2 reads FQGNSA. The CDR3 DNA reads TGTGCCAGCAGCGTAAGCGGGACAGGTGCCTCCGAGCAGTACTTC. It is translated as CASSVSGTGASEQYF.

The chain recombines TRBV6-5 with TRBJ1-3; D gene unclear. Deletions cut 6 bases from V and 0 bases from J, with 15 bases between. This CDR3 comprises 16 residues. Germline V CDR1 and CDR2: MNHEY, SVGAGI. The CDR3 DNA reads TGTGCCAGCAGCTACCTCCGGCCAACCTCTGGAAACACCATATATTTT. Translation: CASSYLRPTSGNTIYF.

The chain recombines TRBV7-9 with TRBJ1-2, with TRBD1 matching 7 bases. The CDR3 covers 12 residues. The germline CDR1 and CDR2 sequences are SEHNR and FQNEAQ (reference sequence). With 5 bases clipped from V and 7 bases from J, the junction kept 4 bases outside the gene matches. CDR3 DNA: TGTGCCAGCAGCAGACAGGGAAGTGGCTACACCTTC. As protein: CASSRQGSGYTF. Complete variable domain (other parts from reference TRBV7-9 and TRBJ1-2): DTGVSQNPRHKITKRGQNVTFRCDPISEHNRLYWYRQTLGQGPEFLTYFQNEAQLEKSRLLSDRFSAERPKGSFSTLEIQRTEQGDSAMYLCASSRQGSGYTFGSGTRLTVV.

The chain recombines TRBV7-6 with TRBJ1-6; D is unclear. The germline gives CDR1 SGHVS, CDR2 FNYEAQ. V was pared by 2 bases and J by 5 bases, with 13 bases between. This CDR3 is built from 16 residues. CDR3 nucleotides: TGTGCCAGCAGCTTACCCGGTCGAGGCGATAATTCACCCCTCCACTTT. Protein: CASSLPGRGDNSPLHF.

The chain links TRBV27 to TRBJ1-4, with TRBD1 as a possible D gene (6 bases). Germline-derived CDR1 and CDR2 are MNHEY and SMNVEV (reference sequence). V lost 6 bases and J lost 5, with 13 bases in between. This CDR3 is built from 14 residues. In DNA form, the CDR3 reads TGTGCCAGCAGAAGGGGGGGAAACAATGAAAAACTGTTTTTT. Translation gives CASRRGGNNEKLFF.

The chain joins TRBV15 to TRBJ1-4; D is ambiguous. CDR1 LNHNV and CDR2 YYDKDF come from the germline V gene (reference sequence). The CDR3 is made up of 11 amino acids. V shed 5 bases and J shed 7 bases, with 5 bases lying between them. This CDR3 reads CATSVREKLFF. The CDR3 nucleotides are TGTGCCACCAGCGTACGTGAAAAACTGTTTTTT.

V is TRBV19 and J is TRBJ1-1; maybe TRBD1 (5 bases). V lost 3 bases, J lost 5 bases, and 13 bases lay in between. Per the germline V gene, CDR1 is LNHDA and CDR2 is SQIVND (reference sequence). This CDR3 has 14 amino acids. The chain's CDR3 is CASSITSGGTEAFF. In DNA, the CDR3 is TGTGCCAGTAGTATCACAAGTGGGGGGACTGAAGCTTTCTTT.

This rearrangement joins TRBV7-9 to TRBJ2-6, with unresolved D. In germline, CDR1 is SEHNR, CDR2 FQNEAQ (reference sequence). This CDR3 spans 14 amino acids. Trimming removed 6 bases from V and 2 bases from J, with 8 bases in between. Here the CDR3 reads CASSNAAGANVLTF. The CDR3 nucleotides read TGTGCCAGCAGTAACGCGGCTGGGGCCAACGTCCTGACTTTC.

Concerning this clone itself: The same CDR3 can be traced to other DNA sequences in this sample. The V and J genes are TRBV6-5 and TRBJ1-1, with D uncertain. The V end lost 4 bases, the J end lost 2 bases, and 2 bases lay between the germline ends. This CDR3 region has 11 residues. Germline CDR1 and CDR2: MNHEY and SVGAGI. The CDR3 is CASSSNTEAFF. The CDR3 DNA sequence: TGTGCCAGCAGTTCTAACACTGAAGCTTTCTTT.

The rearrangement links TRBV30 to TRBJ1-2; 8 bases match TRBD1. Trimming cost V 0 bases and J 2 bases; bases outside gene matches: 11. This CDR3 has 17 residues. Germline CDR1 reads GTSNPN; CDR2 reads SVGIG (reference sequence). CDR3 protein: CAWSVSRGRGINYGYTF. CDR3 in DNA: TGTGCCTGGAGTGTCTCCAGGGGGCGCGGTATCAACTATGGCTACACCTTC.

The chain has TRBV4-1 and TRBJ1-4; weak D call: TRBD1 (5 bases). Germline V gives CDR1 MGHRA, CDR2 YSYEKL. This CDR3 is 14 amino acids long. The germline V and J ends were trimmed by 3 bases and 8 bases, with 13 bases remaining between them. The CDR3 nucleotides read TGCGCCAGCAGCCATTCAGGGATCGGGGAAAAACTGTTTTTT. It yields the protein CASSHSGIGEKLFF.

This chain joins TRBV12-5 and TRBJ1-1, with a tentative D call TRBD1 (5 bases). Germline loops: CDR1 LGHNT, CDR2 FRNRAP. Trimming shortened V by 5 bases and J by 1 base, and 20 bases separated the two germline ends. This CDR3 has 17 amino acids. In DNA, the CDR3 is TGTGCTAGTGGTGGACTGGGAGGGAGCGGGACGAACACTGAAGCTTTCTTT. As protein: CASGGLGGSGTNTEAFF.